These 8 T cell receptor beta chains came from one sample sequenced in a study of cytomegalovirus exposure and HLA in healthy donors (dated by TCRdb to about 2017). Library construction relied on the immunoSEQ multiplex PCR assay. The multiplex PCR relied on a mix of 60 forward primers for TCR Vbeta segments and 13 reverse primers for TCR Jbeta segments. TCRdb carries this immuneACCESS record with in-frame sequences only. Its versions omit some clonotypes, under half of them owing to an unresolved V gene in the studies checked, with the rest unexplained. Recorded for this sample are 35,000 to 50,000 clones; approximately 52% of them occurred a single time. The top ten clones comprise 12% of the sample. Sequences were obtained from PBMCs. The source of these receptors is a human donor in good health.

This sequence joins TRBV9 and TRBJ1-1, with a possible D match to TRBD1 (5 bases). The V gene lost 0 bases and the J gene lost 4 bases, with 7 bases spanning the gap. The CDR3 has 13 amino acids. Germline CDR1 SGDLS, CDR2 YYNGEE. The CDR3: CASSVAGRTEAFF. Written as DNA, the CDR3 is TGTGCCAGCAGCGTAGCAGGGCGCACTGAAGCTTTCTTT. The variable domain in full, with the rest retrieved from reference TRBV9 and TRBJ1-1, is DSGVTQTPKHLITATGQRVTLRCSPRSGDLSVYWYQQSLDQGLQFLIQYYNGEERAKGNILERFSAQQFPDLHSELNLSSLELGDSALYFCASSVAGRTEAFFGQGTRLTVV.

This clone was counted between two and nine times. V is TRBV7-2 and J is TRBJ1-3; D is possibly TRBD1 (5 bases). Trimming took 2 bases from V and 0 from J, leaving 11 bases between them. The CDR3 covers 16 residues. Germline V gene lookup returns CDR1 SGHTA and CDR2 FQGNSA. For the CDR3, the DNA is TGTGCCAGCAGCTTAAGGGGCGGGAGCTCTGGAAACACCATATATTTT. Its translation: CASSLRGGSSGNTIYF. Complete variable domain (other parts from reference TRBV7-2 and TRBJ1-3): GAGVSQSPSNKVTEKGKDVELRCDPISGHTALYWYRQSLGQGLEFLIYFQGNSAPDKSGLPSDRFSAERTGGSVSTLTIQRTQQEDSAVYLCASSLRGGSSGNTIYFGEGSWLTVV.

V is TRBV7-2 and J is TRBJ1-2; D remains ambiguous. This CDR3 is 11 amino acids long. Germline V gene lookup returns CDR1 SGHTA and CDR2 FQGNSA. V was cut by 7 bases and J by 3 bases, with 6 bases left in between. Written as DNA, the CDR3 is TGTGCCAGCACTCGGGACTATGGCTACACCTTC. This encodes CASTRDYGYTF.

The V call is TRBV4-2, the J call TRBJ2-7; 12 bases align to TRBD1. The CDR3 contains 16 residues. V gave up 4 bases and J gave up 2 bases; unmatched junction bases: 6. The germline CDR1 and CDR2 sequences are LGHNA and YNFKEQ. The CDR3 region has the DNA TGTGCCAGCAGCCCCCAGGGACAGGGGGCCGCCTACGAGCAGTACTTC. The encoded protein is CASSPQGQGAAYEQYF.

This clone was counted once. The chain links TRBV7-3 to TRBJ2-2; 7 nucleotides line up with TRBD2. J lost 2 bases, V lost 5 bases, and 8 bases had no gene match. This CDR3 region has 16 residues. Germline CDR1 is SGHTA and CDR2 is FQGTGA. The CDR3 is CASSPTGTTNTGELFF. The CDR3 DNA is TGTGCCAGCAGCCCTACCGGGACTACCAACACCGGGGAGCTGTTTTTT.

The DNA for the CDR3 is TGTGCCAGCAGCCGGGGGTGGGCCGGGGAGCTGTTTTTT. This encodes CASSRGWAGELFF. This chain uses TRBV7-3 with TRBJ2-2; D is perhaps TRBD2 (6 bases). The CDR3 is made up of 13 amino acids. The V gene's germline CDR1 is SGHTA and CDR2 FQGTGA. The V and J ends lost 5 bases and 6 bases respectively, with 10 bases between them.

This clone was found a few times. The rearrangement uses TRBV28 and TRBJ1-4; TRBD1 agrees at 9 bases. V lost 6 bases to trimming and J lost 7 bases; unmatched junction nucleotides: 12. Germline values: CDR1 MDHEN, CDR2 SYDVKM. The CDR3 runs to 16 residues. CDR3 in amino acids: CASRYPPGQGTEKLFF. CDR3 DNA: TGTGCCAGCAGATACCCACCGGGACAGGGAACTGAAAAACTGTTTTTT.

This chain links TRBV7-2 with TRBJ2-4; 7 positions match TRBD2. Per the germline V gene, CDR1 is SGHTA and CDR2 is FQGNSA. The ends lost 5 bases at V and 6 bases at J; junction bases unmatched: 4. This CDR3 spans 13 amino acids. CDR3 sequence (DNA): TGTGCCAGCAGCGATCCTAGCGGAAACATTCAGTACTTC. This sequence encodes CASSDPSGNIQYF.